Listed below are T cell receptor beta chains from one sample, sequenced in a study of shared clonotypes between healthy human individuals. Clones were read by immunoSEQ multiplex PCR, and TCRdb kept only the in-frame ones, dropping some. The sample carries fewer than 500,000 clones, approximately 79% recorded once. The sequencing input was PBMCs. Receptors were obtained from a woman aged 40-49 years in good health. Some clones in this sample may be carry-over from other donors' samples. The CDR3 runs from the conserved cysteine through the conserved F or W. The D gene is left open where the match is weak. Clone size, where shown, is once, few, many, or a class for clones that have expanded.

clone size,D gene,V gene,J gene,CDR3 protein,CDR3 DNA
NA,TRBD1,TRBV28,TRBJ1-1,CASSLWDRGRGEAFF,TGTGCCAGCAGTTTATGGGACAGGGGGCGTGGTGAAGCTTTCTTT
NA,TRBD2,TRBV5-1,TRBJ2-3,CASSLVLSGGADTQYF,TGCGCCAGCAGCTTGGTACTTAGCGGGGGGGCAGATACGCAGTATTTT
NA,NA,TRBV15,TRBJ2-2,CATSTQTTVLGELFF,TGTGCCACCAGCACGCAAACGACGGTGCTCGGGGAGCTGTTTTTT
NA,TRBD2,TRBV2,TRBJ2-1,CASSYLADSYNEQFF,TGTGCCAGCAGTTACCTAGCGGACTCCTACAATGAGCAGTTCTTC
NA,NA,TRBV28,TRBJ2-7,CASSLVVGLYEQYF,TGTGCCAGCAGTTTAGTTGTAGGGCTCTACGAGCAGTACTTC
NA,NA,TRBV6-5,TRBJ2-7,CASSYSQGTYEQYF,TGTGCCAGCAGTTACTCGCAGGGAACCTACGAGCAGTACTTC
once,NA,TRBV18,TRBJ2-1,CASSPGVDSTYNEQFF,TGTGCCAGCTCACCAGGGGTGGATTCAACCTACAATGAGCAGTTCTTC
NA,NA,TRBV5-1,TRBJ1-2,CASSLDPLRTNYGYTF,TGCGCCAGCAGCTTGGACCCGCTGCGGACTAACTATGGCTACACCTTC
NA,TRBD2,TRBV28,TRBJ2-1,CASRGLALSYNEQFF,TGTGCCAGCAGGGGACTAGCCCTTTCCTACAATGAGCAGTTCTTC
NA,NA,TRBV5-1,TRBJ2-3,CASSFDGNSDTQYF,TGCGCCAGCAGCTTTGACGGAAACTCAGATACGCAGTATTTT
few,TRBD2,TRBV11-3,TRBJ2-1,CASSSRLAGEGEQFF,TGTGCCAGCAGCTCCCGACTAGCGGGAGAGGGTGAGCAGTTCTTC
NA,TRBD1,TRBV10-3,TRBJ1-5,CAISDPRQGWQPQHF,TGTGCCATCAGTGACCCCCGACAGGGTTGGCAGCCCCAGCATTTT
NA,NA,TRBV5-1,TRBJ2-1,CASSLTAQSDEQFF,TGCGCCAGCAGCTTGACCGCTCAAAGCGATGAGCAGTTCTTC
once,NA,TRBV28,TRBJ2-7,CASGTVGPYEQYF,TGTGCCAGCGGGACCGTCGGGCCCTACGAGCAGTACTTC
NA,TRBD2,TRBV7-3,TRBJ2-2,CASSLVAGLTGELFF,TGTGCCAGCAGCTTGGTAGCGGGACTCACCGGGGAGCTGTTTTTT
NA,NA,TRBV2,TRBJ2-7,CASSYRWAGKNEQYF,TGTGCCAGCAGTTATCGGTGGGCGGGAAAGAACGAGCAGTACTTC
NA,NA,TRBV30,TRBJ2-3,CAWSDGATDTQYF,TGTGCCTGGAGTGATGGGGCCACAGATACGCAGTATTTT
NA,TRBD1,TRBV7-2,TRBJ2-7,CASTVGGQQVSEQYF,TGTGCCAGCACCGTTGGGGGACAGCAGGTTAGCGAGCAGTACTTC
NA,NA,TRBV18,TRBJ2-3,CASSPQEGLTDTQYF,TGTGCCAGCTCACCTCAGGAGGGCCTCACAGATACGCAGTATTTT
NA,NA,TRBV6-5,TRBJ2-2,CASSYSIGRFTGELFF,TGTGCCAGCAGTTACTCGATCGGGCGGTTCACCGGGGAGCTGTTTTTT
NA,TRBD2,TRBV7-3,TRBJ2-3,CASSFGGSSDTQYF,TGTGCCAGCAGCTTCGGCGGGAGTTCAGATACGCAGTATTTT
once,NA,TRBV5-1,TRBJ2-3,CASSLGGRARSTDTQYF,TGCGCCAGCAGCTTGGGGGGAAGGGCAAGATCCACAGATACGCAGTATTTT
NA,TRBD2,TRBV7-8,TRBJ2-3,CASSLAAGAADTQYF,TGTGCCAGCAGCTTAGCGGCGGGAGCGGCAGATACGCAGTATTTT
NA,TRBD2,TRBV27,TRBJ2-7,CASSSPGSGRVEQYF,TGTGCCAGCAGTTCCCCGGGTAGCGGGAGGGTCGAGCAGTACTTC
NA,NA,TRBV19,TRBJ2-7,CASSIQGLAYEQYF,TGTGCCAGTAGTATACAGGGACTTGCCTACGAGCAGTACTTC
NA,TRBD2,TRBV9,TRBJ2-3,CASSGPGTSGRAPVTQYF,TGTGCCAGCAGCGGTCCCGGGACTAGCGGGAGGGCCCCCGTTACGCAGTATTTT
NA,TRBD2,TRBV10-1,TRBJ2-2,CASSASGGPHGELFF,TGCGCCAGCAGTGCTTCGGGAGGGCCTCACGGGGAGCTGTTTTTT
NA,NA,TRBV19,TRBJ1-5,CASTMWGSQPQHF,TGTGCCAGTACAATGTGGGGCAGTCAGCCCCAGCATTTT
NA,NA,TRBV5-4,TRBJ2-5,CASSSRSDHQETQYF,TGTGCCAGCAGCTCCCGGTCAGACCACCAAGAGACCCAGTACTTC
NA,TRBD1,TRBV7-8,TRBJ1-5,CASSPLARTGGNQPQHF,TGTGCCAGCAGCCCCCTTGCGCGGACAGGGGGCAATCAGCCCCAGCATTTT
NA,TRBD2,TRBV18,TRBJ2-3,CASSPPVAGLSDTQYF,TGTGCCAGCTCACCACCGGTAGCGGGATTGTCAGATACGCAGTATTTT
once,NA,TRBV10-3,TRBJ1-4,CAISGGGDREKLFF,TGTGCCATCAGTGGGGGAGGGGATCGCGAAAAACTGTTTTTT
NA,TRBD1,TRBV2,TRBJ2-7,CASSEELTGEQYF,TGTGCCAGCAGTGAAGAATTGACAGGGGAGCAGTACTTC
NA,NA,TRBV30,TRBJ1-4,CAWRPAGYATNEKLFF,TGTGCCTGGAGGCCAGCGGGTTACGCAACTAATGAAAAACTGTTTTTT
NA,TRBD2,TRBV18,TRBJ2-1,CASSLLAVHNEQFF,TGTGCCAGCTCACTACTAGCGGTCCACAATGAGCAGTTCTTC
NA,NA,TRBV18,TRBJ2-7,CASSPSGPSSYEQYF,TGTGCCAGCTCACCTTCCGGGCCAAGCTCCTACGAGCAGTACTTC
NA,NA,TRBV10-3,TRBJ1-2,CAISDGRSYGYTF,TGTGCCATCAGTGATGGACGATCCTATGGCTACACCTTC
once,NA,TRBV19,TRBJ1-3,CASRKQRSSGNTIYF,TGTGCCAGTAGAAAACAGAGAAGCTCTGGAAACACCATATATTTT
NA,TRBD1,TRBV5-1,TRBJ1-2,CASSGGTGNYGYTF,TGCGCCAGCAGCGGAGGGACAGGGAACTATGGCTACACCTTC
NA,TRBD1,TRBV19,TRBJ1-5,CASSMSQGAKHF,TGTGCCAGTAGTATGTCCCAGGGGGCCAAGCATTTT